This T cell receptor (beta chain) was observed in a study of post-analysis software for immune sequencing data. Study-level results: Patients used four to six TRBV segments, including TRBV5-6, TRBV5-1 and TRBV20-1, more often than controls. Strong co-clustering by F measure was evident for samples that had been prepared in the same batch.

Researchers reported that TCR beta cDNA libraries carried unique molecular identifiers. With roughly 0.85 to 11 million T cells as the source, hundreds of thousands of cDNA molecules resulted. TCRdb ran MiXCR on the PCR reads and lists one entry per CDR3 protein. The sample includes some 690,000 distinct CDR3 sequences, more than 50% of them seen just once. Turning to this clonotype: No antigen is known for it.

The V gene lost 3 bases and the J gene lost 1 base, with 9 bases spanning the gap. Germline values: CDR1 SGHRS, CDR2 YFSETQ. The CDR3 extends over 14 amino acids. This sequence joins TRBV5-1 and TRBJ2-3; D is tentatively TRBD1 or TRBD2 (5 bases each). The receptor comes from a girl aged 2-10 years with multiple sclerosis. Sequencing was performed on blood. CDR3 amino acids: CASSSGDGTDTQYF. In DNA, the CDR3 is TGCGCCAGCAGCTCTGGGGACGGCACAGATACGCAGTATTTT.